Listed here are 10 T cell receptor beta chains from one sample, sequenced in a study of cytomegalovirus exposure and HLA in healthy donors. The PCR contained 60 Vbeta and 13 Jbeta primers. This table comes from immunoSEQ multiplex PCR, and its TCRdb copy is limited to in-frame clones, with some not included. The table has about 82,000 clones, 65% to 85% seen once. Sequencing was carried out using PBMCs. The receptor source for this set is a man aged 50-60 years in good health and CMV-seronegative.

The chain carries TRBV27 and TRBJ1-5; perhaps TRBD1 as D (5 bases). The germline gives CDR1 MNHEY, CDR2 SMNVEV (reference sequence). V lost 6 bases and J 0 bases, leaving 9 bases between the germline ends. This CDR3 spans 14 amino acids. DNA of the CDR3: TGTGCCAGCAGCGGCGGGGGTAGCAATCAGCCCCAGCATTTT. Amino acids: CASSGGGSNQPQHF.

There are many counts of this clone. The rearrangement uses TRBV10-2 and TRBJ1-2, with D perhaps matching TRBD1 (5 bases). V lost 3 bases, J lost 6 bases, and 11 bases lay in between. There are 13 residues in the CDR3. Germline V gives CDR1 WSHSY, CDR2 SAAADI. The CDR3 protein is CASSEAGLNGYTF. CDR3 DNA: TGCGCCAGCAGTGAAGCAGGGTTGAATGGCTACACCTTC.

This chain links TRBV7-2 with TRBJ2-1, with D maybe TRBD1 (5 bases). Trimming cost V 1 base and J 7 bases, with 8 bases left between them. This CDR3 is 13 amino acids long. Germline loops: CDR1 SGHTA, CDR2 FQGNSA. The CDR3 spells CASSLGQGNEQFF. The CDR3 bases are TGTGCCAGCAGCTTAGGGCAGGGAAATGAGCAGTTCTTC.

This sequence joins TRBV5-4 and TRBJ2-2; TRBD1 matches 8 bases. Germline V lookup: CDR1 SGHNT, CDR2 YYREEE (reference sequence). With V trimmed by 3 bases and J by 6 bases, 7 bases remained unmatched. The CDR3 consists of 15 residues. CDR3 protein: CASSSGQVIAGELFF. CDR3 DNA: TGTGCCAGCAGCTCGGGACAGGTAATCGCCGGGGAGCTGTTTTTT. The complete variable domain, with remaining parts taken from reference TRBV5-4 and TRBJ2-2, reads ETGVTQSPTHLIKTRGQQVTLRCSSQSGHNTVSWYQQALGQGPQFIFQYYREEENGRGNFPPRFSGLQFPNYSSELNVNALELDDSALYLCASSSGQVIAGELFFGEGSRLTVL.

The V and J genes are TRBV30 and TRBJ1-1; D is perhaps TRBD1 (6 bases). The CDR3 sequence is 15 residues long. CDR1 is GTSNPN and CDR2 is SVGIG in the germline V gene (reference sequence). The V and J ends lost 2 bases and 4 bases respectively, with 17 bases between them. For the CDR3, the DNA is TGTGCCTGGAGTACAGGGAAACGACGGGCCACTGAAGCTTTCTTT. This codes for CAWSTGKRRATEAFF.

A single count supports this clone. The chain combines TRBV19 with TRBJ1-5; TRBD1 matches 7 bases. The V gene end was trimmed by 2 bases and the J gene end by 2 bases; junction bases not matched to a gene: 6. This CDR3 spans 16 amino acids. From germline, CDR1 is LNHDA and CDR2 SQIVND (reference sequence). The CDR3 nucleotides read TGTGCCAGTAGTATACGGGACAGTCCCCGCAATCAGCCCCAGCATTTT. Translation: CASSIRDSPRNQPQHF.

The gene calls are TRBV29-1 and TRBJ1-1, with unresolved D. The V end was cut by 4 bases, the J end by 0 bases, with 9 bases between. There are 13 residues in the CDR3. The germline gives CDR1 SQVTM, CDR2 ANQGSEA. The DNA for the CDR3 is TGCAGCGTTGCTCAGACTTTGAACACTGAAGCTTTCTTT. Translation: CSVAQTLNTEAFF.

This chain connects TRBV30 to TRBJ1-2; D call uncertain. The V gene lost 1 base and the J gene lost 7 bases, with 7 bases spanning the gap. CDR3 length: 11 residues. Per germline, CDR1 GTSNPN and CDR2 SVGIG (reference sequence). DNA for the CDR3: TGTGCCTGGAGTGGGCCTCTTGGCTACACCTTC. Residues: CAWSGPLGYTF.

This rearrangement joins TRBV11-3 to TRBJ1-5; the match to TRBD1 covers 10 bases. V shed 4 bases, J shed 6 bases, and the junction held 3 bases outside the gene matches. Germline V CDR1 and CDR2: SGHNT, YENEEA. This CDR3 has 14 amino acids. CDR3 nucleotides: TGTGCCAGCAGCTCCGGACAGGGGGGTCAGCCCCAGCATTTT. Residues: CASSSGQGGQPQHF.

The chain is built from TRBV10-2 and TRBJ2-5; TRBD2 matches 8 bases. The CDR3 is made up of 16 amino acids. Germline CDR1 reads WSHSY; CDR2 reads SAAADI. V shed 5 bases and J 3 bases; nucleotides not matched to a gene: 11. For the CDR3, the DNA is TGCGCCAGCAGTAGAAATCCCGGACTAGCTAAAGAGACCCAGTACTTC. This encodes CASSRNPGLAKETQYF.